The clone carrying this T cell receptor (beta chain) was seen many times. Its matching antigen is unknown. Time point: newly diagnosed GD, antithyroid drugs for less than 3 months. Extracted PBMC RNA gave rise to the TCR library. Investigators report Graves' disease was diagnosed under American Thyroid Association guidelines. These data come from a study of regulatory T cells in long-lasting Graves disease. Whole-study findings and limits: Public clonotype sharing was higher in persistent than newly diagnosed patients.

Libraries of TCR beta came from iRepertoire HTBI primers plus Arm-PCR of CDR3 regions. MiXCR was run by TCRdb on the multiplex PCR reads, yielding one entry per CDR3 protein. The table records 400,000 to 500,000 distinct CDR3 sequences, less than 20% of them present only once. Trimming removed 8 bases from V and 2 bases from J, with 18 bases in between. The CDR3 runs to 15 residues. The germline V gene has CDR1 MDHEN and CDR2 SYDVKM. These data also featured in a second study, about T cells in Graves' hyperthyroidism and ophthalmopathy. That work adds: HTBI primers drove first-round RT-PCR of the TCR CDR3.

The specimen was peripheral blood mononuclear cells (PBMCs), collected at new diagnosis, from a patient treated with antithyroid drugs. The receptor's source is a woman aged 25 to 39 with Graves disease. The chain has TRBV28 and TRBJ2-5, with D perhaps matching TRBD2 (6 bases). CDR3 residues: CASCRTSGPQETQYF. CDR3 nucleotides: TGTGCCAGCTGCAGAACCAGCGGGCCTCAAGAGACCCAGTACTTC.